This TCR beta chain is drawn from a study of post-analysis software for immune sequencing data. General study points: For normalized Chao1 diversity, multiple sclerosis patients scored significantly lower than controls did. TRBV5-6, TRBV5-1 and TRBV20-1 were among several TRBV segments more frequent in patients than controls.

Per the germline V gene, CDR1 is MNHEY and CDR2 is SVGAGI. The CDR3 is 16 residues long. Deletions cut 5 bases from V and 5 bases from J, with 19 bases between. In regard to this clonotype: Its specificity is not known.

Each TCR beta cDNA library carried unique molecular identifiers. The source material, about 0.9 to 10 million T cells, gave rise to 510,000 or so cDNA molecules. TCRdb re-derived calls from the PCR reads in MiXCR, one entry per CDR3 protein. Here the sample spans roughly 870,000 distinct CDR3 sequences, roughly 50% being singletons. The receptor's source is a girl aged 10 to 17 with multiple sclerosis. The specimen was blood. This chain joins TRBV6-5 and TRBJ1-5; D perhaps matches TRBD1 (5 bases). The CDR3 reads CASSPALWDLDQPQHF. The CDR3 DNA reads TGTGCCAGCAGTCCGGCTTTGTGGGACCTCGATCAGCCCCAGCATTTT.